The source of this T cell receptor (beta chain) is a study of T cells after yellow fever vaccination (dated 2019 in TCRdb). About the full investigation: The SMART-Seq v4 Ultra Low Input RNA kit was used to prepare libraries from fractions with low cell numbers. To follow T-cell clones before and after both primary and booster YFV17D yellow fever vaccination, bulk TCR alpha and beta repertoires underwent longitudinal sequencing. Two healthy male donors, one aged 18 to 30 and one aged 30 to 39 years, were included in the cohort. Blood was drawn at multiple timepoints before and after primary and secondary immunization, with bulk PBMC replicates and cell subsets isolated. Study-wide conclusions, independent of this receptor: The study included only two donors, which limits how far the findings can be generalized. After the booster, most clones that had expanded after primary vaccination were detected again (around 97% of CD4 and more than 85% of CD8), suggesting broad maintenance of memory. Computational filtering was required because FACS-sorted repertoires could contain abundant contaminating clonotypes from the bulk population. Compared with the primary T-cell response, the secondary T-cell response was faster but weaker, reaching its peak on day 5 rather than on day 15. A small share of clonotypes was detected in both CD4 and CD8 compartments, with the overlap likely arising from convergent recombination.

From its cysteine to its phenylalanine, the CDR3 spans 14 amino acids. Only CDR3 DNA remains: 42 bases, in frame from the first base. Trimming takes 5 bases off V and 4 bases off J; junction bases not matched to a gene: 7. This specimen's treatment or condition label, interpreted: live attenuated yellow fever vaccine strain. Two biological replicates of bulk PBMCs were collected at each blood-draw timepoint. PBMCs were isolated from peripheral blood using a standard Ficoll-Paque protocol. TriZol was used to extract RNA from bulk PBMCs, CD4 and CD8 fractions, and dextramer-positive and dextramer-negative fractions. This clonotype was counted ten times or more. The antigen this receptor binds is unknown. No qualities accompany the bases; no much larger clone lies one base away. Data came from an Illumina NovaSeq 6000. TCR cDNA was synthesized by 5'RACE template switching, through which a universal primer site and unique molecular identifiers were introduced. Priming for cDNA synthesis came from both the TCR alpha and TCR beta constant segments. Two PCR steps were used to amplify libraries, with sample barcodes and sequencing adapters being added in the second step. Libraries were sequenced on Illumina HiSeq 2500 (2x100 bp) or NovaSeq (2x150 bp). Per the authors' processing: MIGEC was used to demultiplex reads and collapse the reads into UMI consensus sequences, and MiXCR was used for V(D)J alignment. Using edgeR on replicate PBMC samples, clonotypes were called vaccine-responding if FDR was below 0.01 and the log2 fold change was above 5 up to day 15. Bulk clonotypes were assigned CD4 or CD8 identity according to which sequenced CD4 or CD8 repertoire held them at higher abundance. TCRdb applied fastp at Q25 and MiXCR to the public reads, then kept only in-frame beta chains. Records with the same CDR3 protein are collapsed into one entry carrying the most frequent genes and DNA. These V and J calls originate from TCRdb's pipeline instead of the authors' own analysis. The sample table holds 250,000 or so distinct CDR3 sequences, of which roughly 3.5% were seen once. About a fifth of the sample is held by the ten biggest clonotypes.

This TCR derives from a young man who received the YFV17D yellow fever vaccine. The sample in question was PBMCs, obtained 15 days after the yellow fever booster vaccination. Recombination joined TRBV12-3 or TRBV12-4 with TRBJ2-7; the central 8 bases match TRBD2. CDR3 sequence: CASSPRTSSYEQYF. Here is the DNA: TGTGCCAGCAGTCCCCGGACTAGCTCTTACGAGCAGTACTTC.